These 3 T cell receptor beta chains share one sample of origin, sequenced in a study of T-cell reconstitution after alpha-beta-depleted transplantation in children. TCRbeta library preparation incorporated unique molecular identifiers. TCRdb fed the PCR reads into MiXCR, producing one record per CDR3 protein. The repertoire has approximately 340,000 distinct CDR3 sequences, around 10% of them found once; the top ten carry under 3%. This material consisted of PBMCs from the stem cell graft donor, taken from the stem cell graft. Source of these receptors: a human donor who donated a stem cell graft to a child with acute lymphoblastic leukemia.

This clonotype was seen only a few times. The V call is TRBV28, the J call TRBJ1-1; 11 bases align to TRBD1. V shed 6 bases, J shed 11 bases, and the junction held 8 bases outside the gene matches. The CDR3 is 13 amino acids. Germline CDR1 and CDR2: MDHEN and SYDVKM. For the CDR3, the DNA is TGTGCCAGCAGGGGTGGGACAGGGGGAGACGCTTTCTTT. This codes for CASRGGTGGDAFF.

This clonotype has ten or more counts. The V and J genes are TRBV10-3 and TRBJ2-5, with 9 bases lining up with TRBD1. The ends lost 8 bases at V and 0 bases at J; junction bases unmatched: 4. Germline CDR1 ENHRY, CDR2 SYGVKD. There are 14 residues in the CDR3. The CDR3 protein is CAIGRDRDQETQYF. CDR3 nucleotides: TGTGCCATCGGCCGGGACAGGGACCAAGAGACCCAGTACTTC.

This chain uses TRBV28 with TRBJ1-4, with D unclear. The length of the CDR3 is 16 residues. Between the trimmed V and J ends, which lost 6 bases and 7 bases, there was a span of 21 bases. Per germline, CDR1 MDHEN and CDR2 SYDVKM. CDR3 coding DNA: TGTGCCAGCAGATCGACGAAGGGCGCGGTGGGTGAAAAACTGTTTTTT. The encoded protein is CASRSTKGAVGEKLFF.